The sequence of this TCR beta chain was determined in a study of shared clonotypes between healthy human individuals. Germline V gene data show CDR1 as LNHNV and CDR2 as YYDKDF (reference sequence). The CDR3 is 13 amino acids. The ends were cut back, 0 bases at V and 5 bases at J, with 7 bases in the middle. The sample holds one count of this clone. TCRdb's table, derived via immunoSEQ multiplex PCR, lists solely in-frame clones and lacks some. The table includes fewer than 650,000 clones, over 65% detected once. The sequence derives from a woman in her 40s in good health. Some clones in this sample may be carry-over from other donors' samples. The chain couples TRBV15 to TRBJ2-5; D is unresolved. The sample comprised PBMCs. CDR3 nucleotide sequence: TGTGCCACCAGCAGAGATCGGGTGGAGACCCAGTACTTC. This gives the protein CATSRDRVETQYF.